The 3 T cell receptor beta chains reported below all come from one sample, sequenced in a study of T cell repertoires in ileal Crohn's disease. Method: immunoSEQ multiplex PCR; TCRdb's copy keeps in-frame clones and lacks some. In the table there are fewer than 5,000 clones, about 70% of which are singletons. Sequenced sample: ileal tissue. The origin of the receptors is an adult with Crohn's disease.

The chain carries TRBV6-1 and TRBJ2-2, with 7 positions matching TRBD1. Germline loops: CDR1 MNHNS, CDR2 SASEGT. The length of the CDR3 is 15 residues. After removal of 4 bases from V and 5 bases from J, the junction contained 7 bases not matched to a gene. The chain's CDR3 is CASSARQGRTGELFF. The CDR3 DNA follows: TGTGCCAGCAGTGCGAGACAGGGAAGGACCGGGGAGCTGTTTTTT.

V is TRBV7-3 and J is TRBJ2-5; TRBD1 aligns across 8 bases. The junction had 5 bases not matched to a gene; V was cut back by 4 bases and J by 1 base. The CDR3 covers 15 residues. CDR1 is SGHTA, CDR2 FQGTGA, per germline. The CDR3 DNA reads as TGTGCCAGCAGCTCCGGGACAGGCAGCCAAGAGACCCAGTACTTC. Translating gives CASSSGTGSQETQYF.

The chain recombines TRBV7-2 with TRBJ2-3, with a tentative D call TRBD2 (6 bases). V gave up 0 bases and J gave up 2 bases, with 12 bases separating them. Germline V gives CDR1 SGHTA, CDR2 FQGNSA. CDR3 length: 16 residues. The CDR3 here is CASSLAGRGVTDTQYF. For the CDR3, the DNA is TGTGCCAGCAGCTTAGCTGGGCGGGGTGTCACAGATACGCAGTATTTT.